This T cell receptor (beta chain) was retrieved from a study of blood T cell repertoires in COVID-19. Across the study: The United States, Italy and Spain provided the acute and convalescent COVID-19 samples.

This CDR3 is built from 13 residues. CDR1 SGHTA and CDR2 FQGNSA come from the germline V gene. V gave up 5 bases and J gave up 4 bases, with 11 bases separating them. In the source study's methods: Using reference gene primer amplification, nucleated cell counts were estimated. Produced via immunoSEQ multiplex PCR; TCRdb's table is partial and in-frame only. The DNA gave D and trimming, while V, J and clone size come from that table. This repertoire shows around 97,000 clones, over 70% found once; its top ten account for under 15%. The source is a human donor in a cohort sampled during active or convalescent COVID-19. J is TRBJ1-2 and V is TRBV7-2; D perhaps matches TRBD1 (5 bases). Sequences were obtained from peripheral blood. DNA for the CDR3: TGTGCCAGCAGCCGAAGACAGACCTATGGCTACACCTTC. This gives the protein CASSRRQTYGYTF.